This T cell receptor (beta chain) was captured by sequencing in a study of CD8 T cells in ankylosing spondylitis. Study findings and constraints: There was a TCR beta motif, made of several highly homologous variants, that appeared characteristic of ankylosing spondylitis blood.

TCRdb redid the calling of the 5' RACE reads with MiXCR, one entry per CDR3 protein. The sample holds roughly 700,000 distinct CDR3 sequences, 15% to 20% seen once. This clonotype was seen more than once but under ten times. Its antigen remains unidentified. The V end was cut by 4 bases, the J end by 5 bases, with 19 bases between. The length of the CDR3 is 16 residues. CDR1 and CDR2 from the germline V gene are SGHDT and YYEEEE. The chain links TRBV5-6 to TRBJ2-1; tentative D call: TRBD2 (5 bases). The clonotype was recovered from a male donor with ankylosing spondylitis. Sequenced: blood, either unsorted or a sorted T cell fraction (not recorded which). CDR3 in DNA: TGTGCCAGCAGCAAACGACTCACCGGGAACAACAATGAGCAGTTCTTC. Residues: CASSKRLTGNNNEQFF.